The clone carrying this T cell receptor beta chain occurred once. Its target is unknown. This specimen belongs to a study of siplizumab effects on memory and regulatory T cells. Points from the study as a whole: The apparent diversity of naive T cells exceeded that of memory cells, and naive T cells seemed to make a major contribution to the alloresponse. Siplizumab gave mappable alloreactive CD4+ clones an average Treg-derived fraction of about 72%, against roughly 30% in controls. Siplizumab brought about a significant reduction in alloreactive sequences traceable to unstimulated CD4+ memory cells.

Profiling relied on immunoSEQ multiplex PCR, and the TCRdb table lists in-frame clones only, not all of them. The table lists under 100,000 clones, about 93% of them singletons, with about 1.4% in the top ten. V lost 2 bases to trimming and J lost 7 bases, with 14 bases between them. CDR1 is GTSNPN and CDR2 is SVGIG in the germline V gene (reference sequence). This CDR3 contains 13 residues. The sequence was obtained from a human donor in good health. The sequenced sample was non-Treg CD4+ T cells sorted from blood. The chain has TRBV30 and TRBJ2-5; D perhaps matches TRBD1 (7 bases). The CDR3 reads CAWSRTGGGTQYF. Here the CDR3 DNA reads TGTGCCTGGAGTAGGACAGGAGGGGGGACCCAGTACTTC.